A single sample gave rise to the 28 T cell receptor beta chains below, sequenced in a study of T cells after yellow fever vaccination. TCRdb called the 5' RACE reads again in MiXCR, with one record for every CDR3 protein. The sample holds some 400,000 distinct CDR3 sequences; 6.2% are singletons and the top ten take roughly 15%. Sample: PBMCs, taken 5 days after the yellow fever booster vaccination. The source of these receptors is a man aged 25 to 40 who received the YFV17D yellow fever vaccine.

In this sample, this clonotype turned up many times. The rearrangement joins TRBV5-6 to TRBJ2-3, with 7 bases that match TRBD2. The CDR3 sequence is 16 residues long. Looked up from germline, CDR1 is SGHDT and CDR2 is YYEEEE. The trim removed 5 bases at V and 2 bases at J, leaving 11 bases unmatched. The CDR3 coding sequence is TGTGCCAGCAGACCTGCGGGAGCCCCTTCCACAGATACGCAGTATTTT. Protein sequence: CASRPAGAPSTDTQYF.

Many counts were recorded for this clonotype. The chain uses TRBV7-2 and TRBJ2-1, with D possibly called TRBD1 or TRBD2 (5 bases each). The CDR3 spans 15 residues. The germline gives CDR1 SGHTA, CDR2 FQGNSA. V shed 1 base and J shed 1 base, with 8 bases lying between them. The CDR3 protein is CASSLGWGSYNEQFF. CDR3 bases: TGTGCCAGCAGCTTAGGGTGGGGGTCCTACAATGAGCAGTTCTTC.

The CDR3 bases are TGTGCCAGCAGGAGGGTGAAAACAGGGCTTTCCTACGAGCAGTACTTC. This encodes CASRRVKTGLSYEQYF. The V call is TRBV6-1, the J call TRBJ2-7; D possibly corresponds to TRBD1 (6 bases). The V end lost 6 bases, the J end lost 1 base, and 19 bases lay between the germline ends. The length of the CDR3 is 16 residues. Germline V gives CDR1 MNHNS, CDR2 SASEGT.

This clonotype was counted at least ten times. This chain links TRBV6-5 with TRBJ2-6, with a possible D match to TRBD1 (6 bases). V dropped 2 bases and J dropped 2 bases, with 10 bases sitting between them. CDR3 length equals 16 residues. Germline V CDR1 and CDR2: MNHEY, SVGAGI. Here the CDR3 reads CASSYTGSPGANVLTF. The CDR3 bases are TGTGCCAGCAGTTACACAGGGAGCCCTGGGGCCAACGTCCTGACTTTC.

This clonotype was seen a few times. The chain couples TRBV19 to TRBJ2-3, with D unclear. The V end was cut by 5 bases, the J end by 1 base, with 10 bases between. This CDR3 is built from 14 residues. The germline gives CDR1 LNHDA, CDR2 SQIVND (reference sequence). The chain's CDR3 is CASSGPGGTDTQYF. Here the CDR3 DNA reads TGTGCCAGTAGTGGCCCTGGAGGCACAGATACGCAGTATTTT.

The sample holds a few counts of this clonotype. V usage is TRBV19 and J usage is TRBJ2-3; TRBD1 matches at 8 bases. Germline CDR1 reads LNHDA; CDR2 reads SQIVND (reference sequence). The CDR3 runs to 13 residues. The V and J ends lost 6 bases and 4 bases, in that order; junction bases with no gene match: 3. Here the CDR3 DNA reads TGTGCCAGTAGACGACAGGGGTCAGATACGCAGTATTTT. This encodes CASRRQGSDTQYF.

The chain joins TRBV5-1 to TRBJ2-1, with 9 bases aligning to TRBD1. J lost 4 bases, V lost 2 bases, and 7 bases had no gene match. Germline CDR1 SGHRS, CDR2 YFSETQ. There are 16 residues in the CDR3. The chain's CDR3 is CASSFQRDRVYNEQFF. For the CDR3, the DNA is TGCGCCAGCAGCTTTCAACGGGACAGGGTGTACAATGAGCAGTTCTTC. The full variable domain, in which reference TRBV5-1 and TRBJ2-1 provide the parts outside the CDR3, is KAGVTQTPRYLIKTRGQQVTLSCSPISGHRSVSWYQQTPGQGLQFLFEYFSETQRNKGNFPGRFSGRQFSNSRSEMNVSTLELGDSALYLCASSFQRDRVYNEQFFGPGTRLTVL.

CDR3 in amino acids: CASSFLNRDAGELFF. CDR3 sequence (DNA): TGTGCCAGCAGTTTTCTTAACAGGGACGCCGGGGAGCTGTTTTTT. V is TRBV27 and J is TRBJ2-2, with D tentatively TRBD1 (6 bases). From germline, CDR1 is MNHEY and CDR2 SMNVEV (reference sequence). V lost 3 bases and J 6 bases, leaving 14 bases between the germline ends. CDR3 length: 15 amino acids.

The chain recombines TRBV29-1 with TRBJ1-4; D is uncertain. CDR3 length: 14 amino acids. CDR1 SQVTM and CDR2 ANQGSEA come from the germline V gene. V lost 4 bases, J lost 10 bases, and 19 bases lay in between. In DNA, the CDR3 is TGCAGCGTTGTAAAGGAATCCGGGCGGGGAAAACTGTTTTTT. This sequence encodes CSVVKESGRGKLFF.

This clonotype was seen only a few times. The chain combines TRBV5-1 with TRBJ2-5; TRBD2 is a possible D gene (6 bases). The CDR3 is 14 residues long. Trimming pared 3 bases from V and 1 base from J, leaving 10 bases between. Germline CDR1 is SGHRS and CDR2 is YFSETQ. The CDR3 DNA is TGCGCCAGCAGCTACCTTAGCGGCCAAGAGACCCAGTACTTC. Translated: CASSYLSGQETQYF. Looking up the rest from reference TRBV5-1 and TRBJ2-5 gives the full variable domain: KAGVTQTPRYLIKTRGQQVTLSCSPISGHRSVSWYQQTPGQGLQFLFEYFSETQRNKGNFPGRFSGRQFSNSRSEMNVSTLELGDSALYLCASSYLSGQETQYFGPGTRLLVL.

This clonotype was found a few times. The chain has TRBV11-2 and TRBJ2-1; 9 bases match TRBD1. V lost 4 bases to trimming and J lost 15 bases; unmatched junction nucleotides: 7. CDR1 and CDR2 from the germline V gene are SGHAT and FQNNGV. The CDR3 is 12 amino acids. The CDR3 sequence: CASSSPSGQGFF. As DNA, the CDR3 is TGTGCCAGCAGCTCCCCCTCGGGACAGGGGTTCTTC.

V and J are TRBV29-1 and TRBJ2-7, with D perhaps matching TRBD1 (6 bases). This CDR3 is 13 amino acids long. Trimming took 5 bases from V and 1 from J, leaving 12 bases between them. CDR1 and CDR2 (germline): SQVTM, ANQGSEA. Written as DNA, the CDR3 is TGCAGCGTTACGGCAGGGACATCCTACGAGCAGTACTTC. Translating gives CSVTAGTSYEQYF.

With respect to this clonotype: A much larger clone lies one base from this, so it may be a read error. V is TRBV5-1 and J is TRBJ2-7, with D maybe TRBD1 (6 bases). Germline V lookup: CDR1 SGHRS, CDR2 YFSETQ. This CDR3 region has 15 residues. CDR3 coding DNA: TGCGCCAGCAGCCCGGCCTTGAGGGGGTCCTACGAGCAGAACTTC. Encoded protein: CASSPALRGSYEQNF.

The CDR3 nucleotides read TGTGCCAGCAGCCCCCTGGTGAGGGAGACTCCCCACAATGAGCAGTTCTTC. This sequence encodes CASSPLVRETPHNEQFF. This chain connects TRBV14 to TRBJ2-1; maybe TRBD2 (5 bases). Germline V CDR1 and CDR2: SGHDN, FVKESK. This CDR3 has 17 amino acids. Trimming stripped 4 bases from V and 5 bases from J, with 21 bases between.

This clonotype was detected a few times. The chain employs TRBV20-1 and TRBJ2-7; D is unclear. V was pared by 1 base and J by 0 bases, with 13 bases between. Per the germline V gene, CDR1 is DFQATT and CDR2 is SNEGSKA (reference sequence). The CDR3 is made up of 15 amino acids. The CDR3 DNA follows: TGCAGTGCTAGAGGGGTCGCGTTGGGCTCCTACGAGCAGTACTTC. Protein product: CSARGVALGSYEQYF.

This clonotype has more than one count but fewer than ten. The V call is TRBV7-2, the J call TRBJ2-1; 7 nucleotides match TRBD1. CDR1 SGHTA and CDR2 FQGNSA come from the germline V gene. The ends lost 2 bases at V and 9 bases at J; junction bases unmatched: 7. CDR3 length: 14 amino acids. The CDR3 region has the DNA TGTGCCAGCAGCTTAAGACAGGGTTCAGTTGAGCAGTTCTTC. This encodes CASSLRQGSVEQFF.

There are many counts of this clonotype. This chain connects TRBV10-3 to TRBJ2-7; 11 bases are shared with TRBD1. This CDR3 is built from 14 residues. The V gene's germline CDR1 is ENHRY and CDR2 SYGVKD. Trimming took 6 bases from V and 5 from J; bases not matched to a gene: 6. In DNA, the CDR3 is TGTGCCATCAGATGGGGACAGGGGGAACACGAGCAGTACTTC. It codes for CAIRWGQGEHEQYF.

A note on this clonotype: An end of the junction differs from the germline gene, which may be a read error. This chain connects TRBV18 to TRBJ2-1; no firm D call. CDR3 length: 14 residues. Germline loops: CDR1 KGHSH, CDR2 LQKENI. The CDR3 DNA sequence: TGTGCCGGCTCACGGGCCAGGTCCTACAATGAGCAGTTCTTC. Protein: CAGSRARSYNEQFF.

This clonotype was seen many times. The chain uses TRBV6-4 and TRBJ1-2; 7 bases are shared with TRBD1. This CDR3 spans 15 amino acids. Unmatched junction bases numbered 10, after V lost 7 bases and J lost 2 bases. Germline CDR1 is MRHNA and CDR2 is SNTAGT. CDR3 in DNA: TGTGCCAGCATTTGGACAGGCGAAAGAAACTATGGCTACACCTTC. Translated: CASIWTGERNYGYTF.

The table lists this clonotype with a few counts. The CDR3 nucleotides are TGCGCCAGCAGCCAAGAGGGGGGGACACACATCCGCACAGATACGCAGTATTTT. Translation: CASSQEGGTHIRTDTQYF. V usage is TRBV4-3 and J usage is TRBJ2-3, with D tentatively TRBD2 (7 bases). The V end was cut by 0 bases, the J end by 1 base, with 17 bases between. Germline V gene lookup returns CDR1 LGHNA and CDR2 YSLEER. The CDR3 extends over 18 amino acids.

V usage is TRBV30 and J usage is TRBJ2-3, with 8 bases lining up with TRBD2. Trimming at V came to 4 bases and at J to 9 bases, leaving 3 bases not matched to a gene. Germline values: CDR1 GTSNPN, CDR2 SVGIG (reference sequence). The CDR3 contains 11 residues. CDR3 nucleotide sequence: TGTGCCTGGACCGGCGGGGGGACGCAGTATTTT. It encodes CAWTGGGTQYF.

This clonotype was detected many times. The DNA for the CDR3 is TGTGCCAGCAGCTTAGAGAAATACCGAGATACGCAGTATTTT. Protein sequence: CASSLEKYRDTQYF. The J gene is TRBJ2-3, the V gene TRBV7-2; D unresolved. CDR1 SGHTA and CDR2 FQGNSA come from the germline V gene. The CDR3 runs 14 residues. The V and J ends lost 1 base and 5 bases respectively, with 10 bases between them.

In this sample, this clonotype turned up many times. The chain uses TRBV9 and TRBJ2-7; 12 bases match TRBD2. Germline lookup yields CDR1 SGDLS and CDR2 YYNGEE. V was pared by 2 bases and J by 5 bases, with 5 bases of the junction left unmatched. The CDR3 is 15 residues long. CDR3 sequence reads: CASSVQGLAGNEQYF. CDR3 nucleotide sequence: TGTGCCAGCAGCGTGCAGGGACTAGCGGGTAACGAGCAGTACTTC.

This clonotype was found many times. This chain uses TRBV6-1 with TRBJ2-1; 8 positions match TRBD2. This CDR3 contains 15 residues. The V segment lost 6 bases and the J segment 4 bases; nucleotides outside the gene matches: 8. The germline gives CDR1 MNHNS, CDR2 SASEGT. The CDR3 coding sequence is TGTGCCAGCAGCCTCGTACTAGCGGTGTACAATGAGCAGTTCTTC. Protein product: CASSLVLAVYNEQFF.

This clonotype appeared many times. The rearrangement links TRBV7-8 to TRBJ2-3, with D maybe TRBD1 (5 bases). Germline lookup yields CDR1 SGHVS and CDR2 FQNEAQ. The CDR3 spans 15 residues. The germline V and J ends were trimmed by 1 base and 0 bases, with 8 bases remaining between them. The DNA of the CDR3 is TGTGCCAGCAGCTTAGGGACAACTAGCACAGATACGCAGTATTTT. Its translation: CASSLGTTSTDTQYF.

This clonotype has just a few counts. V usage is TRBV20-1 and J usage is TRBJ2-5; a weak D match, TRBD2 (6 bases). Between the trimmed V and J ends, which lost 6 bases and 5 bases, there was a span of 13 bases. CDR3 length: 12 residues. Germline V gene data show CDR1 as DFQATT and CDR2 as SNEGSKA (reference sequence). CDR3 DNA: TGCAGTGCCCTTCGTGGGGGGGAGACCCAGTACTTC. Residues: CSALRGGETQYF.

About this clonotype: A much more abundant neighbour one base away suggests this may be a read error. CDR3 sequence reads: CATSRVRGIQYF. CDR3 bases: TGTGCCACCAGCAGAGTCCGGGGCATTCAGTACTTC. This chain links TRBV15 with TRBJ2-4; TRBD2 might be the D (5 bases). The length of the CDR3 is 12 residues. The V end lost 1 base, the J end lost 9 bases, and 7 bases lay between the germline ends. From germline, CDR1 is LNHNV and CDR2 YYDKDF (reference sequence).

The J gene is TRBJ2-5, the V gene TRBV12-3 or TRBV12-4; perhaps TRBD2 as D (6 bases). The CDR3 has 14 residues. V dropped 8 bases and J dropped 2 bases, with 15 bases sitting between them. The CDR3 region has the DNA TGTGCCAGCGCCCTGGGAGGCGGGCAAGAGACCCAGTACTTC. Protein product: CASALGGGQETQYF.